The T cell receptor beta chain under discussion was sequenced for a study of molecular identifiers for immune sequencing clone quantification. Study findings and constraints: Highly expanded clone sizes could end up underestimated if a barcode were shared by identical TCR molecules.

TCRdb reprocessed the PCR reads via MiXCR and lists one record per CDR3 protein. The profile shows about half a million distinct CDR3 sequences, roughly 23% of them singletons. This clonotype was recorded a few times. The target antigen is unknown. Sequences were obtained from naive CD8+ T cells from blood, with Jurkat cell RNA spiked in. Subset specified: FACS-sorted CD8+CD4-CCR7+CD45RA+ naive T cells. The sequence derives from a human donor in good health. Some libraries in this study had Jurkat cell RNA spiked in.

Written as DNA, the CDR3 is TGTGCCAGCAGCTTAGCGTGGAGTAGCACAGATACGCAGTATTTT. Translation: CASSLAWSSTDTQYF. The V and J genes are TRBV27 and TRBJ2-3; D might be TRBD2 (5 bases). CDR1 and CDR2 from the germline V gene are MNHEY and SMNVEV (reference sequence). The V and J ends lost 6 bases and 0 bases respectively, with 13 bases between them. The CDR3 covers 15 residues.